Listed here is a single T cell receptor (beta chain). Its antigen remains unknown. CDR1 is MDHEN and CDR2 is SYDVKM in the germline V gene. The germline V and J ends were trimmed by 8 bases and 5 bases, with 10 bases remaining between them. The CDR3 extends over 11 amino acids. Every sample had a minimum of 6 million PBMCs isolated. The data are from a study of blood T cells in healthy people across ages. At the level of the study: Template switching recovered approximately one barcoded beta molecule for every two T cells. General study points: As age increased, TCR beta diversity per million T cells fell in a roughly linear fashion.

PCR was performed a second time for roughly 7 to 12 cycles using a sample-barcoded 5' primer and a J-beta primer mix. MiXCR, run by TCRdb on the 5' RACE reads, gives a single entry per CDR3 protein. This table has 1.5 million to 2 million distinct CDR3 sequences, roughly 43% appearing once. The sequence was obtained from a human donor in good health. The V gene is TRBV28, the J gene TRBJ2-7; TRBD1 or TRBD2 may be the D gene (5 bases each). The material sequenced was blood. CDR3 bases: TGTGCCAGCCTCTGGGGGAACGAGCAGTACTTC. Its translation: CASLWGNEQYF.